These 7 T cell receptor beta chains share one sample of origin, sequenced in a study of T cell repertoires in cytomegalovirus infection. Antigens of these TCRs are unknown. MiXCR, applied by TCRdb to the reads, yields one record per CDR3 protein. The table records more than 75,000 distinct CDR3 sequences, roughly 29% of them present only once. The source material was CD8+ T cells from cultured PBMCs, sampled from culture after CMV antigen stimulation. All receptors come from a human donor in good health (CMV status not recorded). Some clones in this sample may be carry-over from other donors' samples.

This clonotype was observed at least ten times. The chain carries TRBV7-3 and TRBJ2-3, with 8 bases identical to TRBD2. V was pared by 6 bases and J by 4 bases, with 15 bases of the junction left unmatched. The V gene's germline CDR1 is SGHTA and CDR2 FQGTGA. CDR3 size: 17 residues. The CDR3 region has the DNA TGTGCCAGCAGTCCCGGGGGCCAGCGGGGGTTTCCAGATACGCAGTATTTT. This gives the protein CASSPGGQRGFPDTQYF.

This clonotype turned up a few times. The V call is TRBV18, the J call TRBJ1-2; D may be TRBD1 (5 bases). This CDR3 spans 12 amino acids. V lost 3 bases and J lost 6, with 8 bases in between. Germline CDR1 KGHSH, CDR2 LQKENI. The CDR3, as DNA: TGTGCCAGCTCACCGCTGACAGATGGCTACACCTTC. Protein product: CASSPLTDGYTF.

This chain joins TRBV2 and TRBJ1-5, with D uncertain. This CDR3 comprises 14 residues. V lost 1 base, J lost 2 bases, and 6 bases lay in between. The germline V gene has CDR1 SNHLY and CDR2 FYNNEI. CDR3: CASSEGEGNQPQHF. In nucleotides, the CDR3 is TGTGCCAGCAGTGAAGGCGAGGGCAATCAGCCCCAGCATTTT.

The rearrangement links TRBV20-1 to TRBJ2-7; D remains ambiguous. Germline V gene data show CDR1 as DFQATT and CDR2 as SNEGSKA (reference sequence). V was shortened by 1 base and J by 3 bases, with 10 bases between the two germline ends. This CDR3 has 13 residues. In DNA form, the CDR3 reads TGCAGTGCTAGAGGGCAGCAAGTCTACGAGCAGTACTTC. This translates into CSARGQQVYEQYF.

This clonotype has only a few counts. The genes are TRBV18 and TRBJ1-3; TRBD1 is a possible D gene (5 bases). This CDR3 contains 16 residues. V shed 6 bases and J shed 0 bases, with 15 bases lying between them. In germline, CDR1 is KGHSH, CDR2 LQKENI. Here the CDR3 DNA reads TGTGCCAGCTCGCGACCCCCAGGGACCTCTGGAAACACCATATATTTT. This codes for CASSRPPGTSGNTIYF.

This clonotype was seen ten or more times. The chain is built from TRBV12-3 or TRBV12-4 and TRBJ1-3; the D is unclear. CDR3 length: 14 residues. The V and J ends lost 6 bases and 0 bases respectively, with 9 bases between them. CDR3 DNA sequence: TGTGCCAGCAGCGGATTGAACTCTGGAAACACCATATATTTT. It codes for CASSGLNSGNTIYF.

There are a few counts of this clonotype. The DNA of the CDR3 is TGTGCCATCAGTTCCGGGACAGACAGCAATCAGCCCCAGCATTTT. Its translation: CAISSGTDSNQPQHF. V usage is TRBV10-3 and J usage is TRBJ1-5; TRBD1 aligns across 7 bases. This CDR3 region has 15 residues. After removal of 5 bases from V and 1 base from J, the junction contained 5 bases not matched to a gene. Germline CDR1 is ENHRY and CDR2 is SYGVKD.